This passage covers 26 T cell receptor beta chains from one sample sequenced in a study of blood T cell repertoires in COVID-19. Assay used: immunoSEQ multiplex PCR; TCRdb lists only in-frame clones, some missing. Among around 140,000 clones, less than 90% were seen once, and the ten largest hold under 3%. Sequenced sample: peripheral blood. The origin of the receptors is a human donor with COVID-19, enrolled during active disease. The donor label of this sample is uncertain.

The J gene is TRBJ1-5, the V gene TRBV11-2; 7 bases fit TRBD1. The CDR3 length is 16 residues. Germline CDR1 is SGHAT and CDR2 is FQNNGV. Trimming removed 1 base from V and 5 bases from J; junction bases left unmatched: 8. The DNA for the CDR3 is TGTGCCAGCAGCTTAGGCAGGGGGTTAGGTGATCAGCCCCAGCATTTT. It translates to CASSLGRGLGDQPQHF.

This chain connects TRBV19 to TRBJ1-2, with D unresolved. This CDR3 contains 12 residues. Germline V CDR1 and CDR2: LNHDA, SQIVND (reference sequence). The V end lost 10 bases, the J end lost 7 bases, and 16 bases lay between the germline ends. CDR3 bases: TGTGCCATCGGTACGGAGGAGTCTGGCTACACCTTC. Translation gives CAIGTEESGYTF.

The gene calls are TRBV6-5 and TRBJ1-6; D remains unclear. V was shortened by 6 bases and J by 5 bases, with 11 bases between the two germline ends. Germline V CDR1 and CDR2: MNHEY, SVGAGI. This CDR3 comprises 14 residues. Here the CDR3 DNA reads TGTGCCAGCAGCCCCTACAGACATAATTCACCCCTCCACTTT. Protein: CASSPYRHNSPLHF.

This chain uses TRBV14 with TRBJ1-1; D not certain. This CDR3 has 13 amino acids. V dropped 5 bases and J dropped 3 bases, with 10 bases sitting between them. CDR1 SGHDN and CDR2 FVKESK come from the germline V gene. This CDR3 is CASSRQVDTEAFF. As DNA, the CDR3 is TGTGCCAGCAGCAGGCAGGTGGACACTGAAGCTTTCTTT.

The V gene is TRBV6-5, the J gene TRBJ2-7; tentative D call: TRBD1 (7 bases). CDR3 length: 14 residues. Germline assignment: CDR1 MNHEY and CDR2 SVGAGI. V lost 6 bases and J 2 bases, leaving 14 bases between the germline ends. CDR3 amino acids: CASRAGTDPYEQYF. The CDR3 DNA reads TGTGCCAGCAGGGCGGGGACAGATCCCTACGAGCAGTACTTC.

This clone was observed a handful of times. The chain is built from TRBV2 and TRBJ2-7; D is possibly TRBD1 (6 bases). V was pared by 2 bases and J by 8 bases, with 16 bases between. In germline, CDR1 is SNHLY, CDR2 FYNNEI. The CDR3 has 14 residues. The CDR3 spells CASSEIVQGLQQYF. In DNA form, the CDR3 reads TGTGCCAGCAGTGAAATCGTACAGGGATTACAGCAGTACTTC. Variable domain in full (rest from reference TRBV2 and TRBJ2-7): EPEVTQTPSHQVTQMGQEVILRCVPISNHLYFYWYRQILGQKVEFLVSFYNNEISEKSEIFDDQFSVERPDGSNFTLKIRSTKLEDSAMYFCASSEIVQGLQQYFGPGTRLTVT.

This chain uses TRBV4-1 with TRBJ2-1; possible D gene TRBD1, 5 bases. Germline V gives CDR1 MGHRA, CDR2 YSYEKL. The ends were cut back, 10 bases at V and 5 bases at J, with 15 bases in the middle. The CDR3 is made up of 13 amino acids. This CDR3 reads CATGAVDDNEQFF. The CDR3 DNA reads as TGCGCCACTGGGGCAGTCGATGACAATGAGCAGTTCTTC.

The chain couples TRBV5-1 to TRBJ2-6; 9 nucleotides line up with TRBD1. The CDR3 runs to 16 residues. V lost 4 bases and J lost 5; bases outside the gene matches: 7. Germline loops: CDR1 SGHRS, CDR2 YFSETQ. CDR3 amino acids: CASSPGTGTWANVLTF. The DNA for the CDR3 is TGCGCCAGCAGCCCCGGGACAGGGACTTGGGCCAACGTCCTGACTTTC.

The chain recombines TRBV12-3 or TRBV12-4 with TRBJ1-1, with 7 bases identical to TRBD1. The CDR3 runs to 13 residues. V trimming: 5 bases; J trimming: 6 bases; junction bases outside the gene matches: 6. CDR3 DNA: TGTGCCAGCAGTGTGTACAGGGGCGCTGAAGCTTTCTTT. Residues: CASSVYRGAEAFF.

The chain uses TRBV10-3 and TRBJ1-1, with 12 bases fitting TRBD1. The CDR3 runs to 14 residues. V dropped 6 bases and J dropped 6; count of bases not matched to a gene: 5. Germline lookup yields CDR1 ENHRY and CDR2 SYGVKD. The CDR3 DNA reads TGTGCCATCAGGCCGGGACAGGGGGCCGCTGAAGCTTTCTTT. This translates into CAIRPGQGAAEAFF.

V gene TRBV10-3 combines with J gene TRBJ2-3; D gene unclear. The germline V gene has CDR1 ENHRY and CDR2 SYGVKD. The V gene lost 4 bases and the J gene lost 3 bases, with 8 bases spanning the gap. CDR3 size: 13 residues. This CDR3 reads CAISVSRTDTQYF. CDR3 DNA: TGTGCCATCAGTGTTAGTAGAACAGATACGCAGTATTTT.

The chain recombines TRBV7-2 with TRBJ2-3; tentatively, D is TRBD2 (5 bases). The germline V gene has CDR1 SGHTA and CDR2 FQGNSA. The ends were cut back, 3 bases at V and 2 bases at J, with 6 bases in the middle. The length of the CDR3 is 13 residues. The CDR3, as DNA: TGTGCCAGCAGCTTCGGGGTCACAGATACGCAGTATTTT. Its translation: CASSFGVTDTQYF.

This sequence joins TRBV2 and TRBJ2-1; 9 nucleotides line up with TRBD2. V lost 6 bases and J lost 6; bases outside the gene matches: 9. Germline V lookup: CDR1 SNHLY, CDR2 FYNNEI. The CDR3 is 15 residues long. The CDR3 reads CASSKLSGRGNEQFF. CDR3 coding DNA: TGTGCCAGCAGCAAACTTAGCGGGAGAGGCAATGAGCAGTTCTTC.

The chain is built from TRBV19 and TRBJ1-3; D not resolved. V lost 9 bases, J lost 2 bases, and 17 bases lay in between. The germline CDR1 and CDR2 sequences are LNHDA and SQIVND (reference sequence). This CDR3 contains 15 residues. The CDR3 nucleotides are TGTGCCAGCAGAGAGGGTCTCATCACTGGAAACACCATATATTTT. Residues: CASREGLITGNTIYF.

The J gene is TRBJ1-2, the V gene TRBV18; D not resolved. CDR1 KGHSH and CDR2 LQKENI come from the germline V gene. The V end was cut by 2 bases, the J end by 0 bases, with 13 bases between. CDR3 size: 16 residues. This chain's CDR3 is CASSPTESLANYGYTF. CDR3 sequence (DNA): TGTGCCAGCTCACCAACGGAGTCCTTAGCTAACTATGGCTACACCTTC.

This chain uses TRBV11-3 with TRBJ1-3, with TRBD1 matching over 11 bases. Germline V gene lookup returns CDR1 SGHNT and CDR2 YENEEA. The length of the CDR3 is 17 residues. V shed 5 bases and J 6 bases; nucleotides not matched to a gene: 12. The CDR3 reads CASSPWTGGQAKNTIYF. CDR3 coding DNA: TGTGCCAGCAGCCCATGGACAGGGGGCCAAGCTAAAAACACCATATATTTT.

V is TRBV29-1 and J is TRBJ2-5; the match to TRBD2 covers 8 bases. V gave up 4 bases and J gave up 5 bases; unmatched junction bases: 3. The CDR3 sequence is 12 residues long. The germline gives CDR1 SQVTM, CDR2 ANQGSEA. CDR3 in amino acids: CSVVRGGETQYF. DNA of the CDR3: TGCAGCGTTGTCCGGGGGGGGGAGACCCAGTACTTC.

The CDR3 region has the DNA TGTGCCAGCAGCTCGGGACAGGGAGGCGGGGAGCTGTTTTTT. It yields the protein CASSSGQGGGELFF. V gene TRBV11-2 combines with J gene TRBJ2-2; 9 bases align to TRBD1. This CDR3 spans 14 amino acids. V lost 4 bases, J lost 7 bases, and 4 bases stayed unmatched. Germline V gene data show CDR1 as SGHAT and CDR2 as FQNNGV.

The J gene is TRBJ2-3, the V gene TRBV9; TRBD2 aligns across 10 bases. The CDR3 has 20 residues. Germline V gene sequence: CDR1 SGDLS, CDR2 YYNGEE. The junction had 22 bases not matched to a gene; V was cut back by 4 bases and J by 5 bases. The CDR3, as DNA: TGTGCCAGCAGCCCACACCTTGGACCTAGCGGGAGCCAGGTTGTAGATACGCAGTATTTT. Its protein is CASSPHLGPSGSQVVDTQYF. Using reference TRBV9 and TRBJ2-3 for the parts outside the CDR3, the full variable domain is DSGVTQTPKHLITATGQRVTLRCSPRSGDLSVYWYQQSLDQGLQFLIQYYNGEERAKGNILERFSAQQFPDLHSELNLSSLELGDSALYFCASSPHLGPSGSQVVDTQYFGPGTRLTVL.

The gene calls are TRBV4-1 and TRBJ1-3; D is unclear. Germline V gives CDR1 MGHRA, CDR2 YSYEKL. Trimming removed 0 bases at V and 0 bases at J, with 12 bases between. This CDR3 contains 17 residues. The chain's CDR3 is CASSQEGRANSGNTIYF. The CDR3 region has the DNA TGCGCCAGCAGCCAAGAGGGGAGGGCTAACTCTGGAAACACCATATATTTT.

This chain joins TRBV6-5 and TRBJ2-3; 11 bases align to TRBD2. Germline CDR1 is MNHEY and CDR2 is SVGAGI. After removal of 6 bases from V and 4 bases from J, the junction contained 3 bases not matched to a gene. This CDR3 is 14 amino acids long. CDR3 region: CASSKLAGADTQYF. CDR3 DNA sequence: TGTGCCAGCAGCAAACTAGCGGGGGCAGATACGCAGTATTTT.

The chain couples TRBV12-3 or TRBV12-4 to TRBJ2-7; the match to TRBD1 covers 7 bases. The trim removed 6 bases at V and 7 bases at J, leaving 9 bases unmatched. The CDR3 is 13 residues long. CDR3 loop: CASSIGTAWEQYF. The CDR3 DNA reads as TGTGCCAGCAGCATTGGGACAGCGTGGGAGCAGTACTTC.

The rearrangement uses TRBV6-6 and TRBJ1-2; D is possibly TRBD1 (6 bases). The germline gives CDR1 MNHNY, CDR2 SVGAGI (reference sequence). V was trimmed by 6 bases and J by 8 bases, leaving 13 bases between them. The CDR3 has 12 residues. CDR3 protein: CASRQGLYGYTF. The CDR3 DNA sequence: TGTGCCAGCAGACAGGGATTGTACGGCTACACCTTC.

The chain has TRBV2 and TRBJ1-2; D gene ambiguous. Germline-derived CDR1 and CDR2 are SNHLY and FYNNEI. The CDR3 covers 14 residues. The V and J ends lost 10 bases and 0 bases respectively, with 15 bases between them. DNA of the CDR3: TGTGCCACCAAACTGATGCTTTCTAACTATGGCTACACCTTC. Translation: CATKLMLSNYGYTF.

This clone was seen a handful of times. The chain combines TRBV19 with TRBJ1-1; TRBD1 is a possible D gene (6 bases). This CDR3 spans 16 amino acids. Germline-derived CDR1 and CDR2 are LNHDA and SQIVND (reference sequence). V gave up 0 bases and J gave up 3 bases, with 14 bases separating them. CDR3 residues: CASSIELQGLDTEAFF. The CDR3 bases are TGTGCCAGTAGTATAGAGTTGCAGGGGTTGGACACTGAAGCTTTCTTT.

The V and J genes are TRBV6-5 and TRBJ2-4; 11 positions agree with TRBD2. Germline V CDR1 and CDR2: MNHEY, SVGAGI. The CDR3 has 15 amino acids. J gave up 6 bases and V 9 bases, and 10 bases lay outside the gene matches. The CDR3 loop reads CARGVAGGPGNIQYF. Written as DNA, the CDR3 is TGTGCCAGGGGGGTAGCGGGAGGGCCTGGAAACATTCAGTACTTC.